This T cell receptor (beta chain) was sequenced in a study of T cell responses to AZD1222 COVID-19 vaccine. From germline, CDR1 is SGHVS and CDR2 FNYEAQ. The ends were cut back, 5 bases at V and 2 bases at J, with 12 bases in the middle. The CDR3 has 14 amino acids. Profiled with immunoSEQ multiplex PCR; TCRdb holds only in-frame clones, not every one. The repertoire holds 90,000 to 150,000 clones, with 92% as singletons. The rearrangement joins TRBV7-6 to TRBJ1-1, with D maybe TRBD1 (6 bases). Sequencing was performed on peripheral blood, taken 28 days after the second AZD1222 dose. The receptor was isolated from an adult who received the AZD1222 COVID-19 vaccine. The CDR3 nucleotides read TGTGCCAGCAGCCGTCGACAGGCAAACACTGAAGCTTTCTTT. Its protein is CASSRRQANTEAFF.